These 11 T cell receptor beta chains were all obtained from the same sample, sequenced in a study of shared clonotypes between healthy human individuals. Assay: immunoSEQ multiplex PCR; the TCRdb copy retains only in-frame clones and omits some. This sample carries approximately 530,000 clones, roughly 95% of them seen once, and the ten largest clones take 0.064%. The sample comprised naive CD4+ T cells sorted from blood. Regarding subset: CD45RA+ positively selected. Every receptor here comes from a woman aged 25-40 years in good health.

The chain couples TRBV5-1 to TRBJ1-4; D remains ambiguous. The CDR3 has 15 residues. V was trimmed by 0 bases and J by 3 bases, leaving 9 bases between them. From germline, CDR1 is SGHRS and CDR2 YFSETQ. The CDR3 sequence is CASSLEGVSNEKLFF. DNA for the CDR3: TGCGCCAGCAGCTTGGAAGGTGTTTCTAATGAAAAACTGTTTTTT. The variable domain in full, with the rest retrieved from reference TRBV5-1 and TRBJ1-4, is KAGVTQTPRYLIKTRGQQVTLSCSPISGHRSVSWYQQTPGQGLQFLFEYFSETQRNKGNFPGRFSGRQFSNSRSEMNVSTLELGDSALYLCASSLEGVSNEKLFFGSGTQLSVL.

This CDR3 is CASSPRTGDNTGELFF. As DNA, the CDR3 is TGCGCCAGCAGCCCAAGGACAGGCGATAACACCGGGGAGCTGTTTTTT. The J gene is TRBJ2-2, the V gene TRBV5-1, with TRBD1 identical over 7 bases. The CDR3 runs to 16 residues. CDR1 is SGHRS and CDR2 is YFSETQ in the germline V gene. The V segment lost 4 bases and the J segment 2 bases; nucleotides outside the gene matches: 8.

The chain is built from TRBV23-1 and TRBJ1-6, with 9 bases matching TRBD1. TRBV23-1 is reported as an ORF; its role is uncertain. This CDR3 is built from 14 residues. The trim removed 9 bases at V and 10 bases at J, leaving 10 bases unmatched. The CDR3 sequence is CASPGTGKPSPLHF. CDR3 bases: TGCGCCAGTCCCGGGACAGGGAAGCCATCACCCCTCCACTTT.

This clone was seen a single time. The J gene is TRBJ2-3, the V gene TRBV28, with TRBD2 identical over 10 bases. The CDR3 runs 16 residues. V lost 7 bases and J lost 0; bases outside the gene matches: 7. The germline V gene encodes CDR1 MDHEN and CDR2 SYDVKM. CDR3 in amino acids: CASTQGLALSTDTQYF. The CDR3 DNA sequence: TGTGCCAGCACTCAGGGACTAGCGCTAAGCACAGATACGCAGTATTTT.

This sequence joins TRBV18 and TRBJ2-7; TRBD2 matches 10 bases. Germline CDR1 KGHSH, CDR2 LQKENI. CDR3 size: 13 residues. V gave up 8 bases and J gave up 6 bases; unmatched junction bases: 7. The CDR3 region has the DNA TGTGCCAGCACTACTAGCGGGATTGGCGAGCAGTACTTC. This translates into CASTTSGIGEQYF.

The chain employs TRBV28 and TRBJ2-7, with 10 nucleotides matching TRBD1. J was trimmed by 5 bases and V by 6 bases; bases with no gene match: 10. The germline V gene has CDR1 MDHEN and CDR2 SYDVKM. There are 15 residues in the CDR3. CDR3 coding DNA: TGTGCCAGCAGCCCAAGGACAGGGGGGTTTGACGAGCAGTACTTC. Protein sequence: CASSPRTGGFDEQYF.

This rearrangement joins TRBV28 to TRBJ1-3, with D perhaps matching TRBD1 (5 bases). With 7 bases removed from V and 0 bases from J, the gap between germline ends came to 10 bases. Germline V CDR1 and CDR2: MDHEN, SYDVKM. The CDR3 spans 14 residues. The DNA for the CDR3 is TGTGCCAGCACCCCAGGGTCCTCTGGAAACACCATATATTTT. Protein sequence: CASTPGSSGNTIYF.

The chain joins TRBV6-1 to TRBJ2-7; 8 positions match TRBD2. Germline V gene lookup returns CDR1 MNHNS and CDR2 SASEGT. This CDR3 region has 15 residues. With V trimmed by 5 bases and J by 3 bases, 9 bases remained unmatched. CDR3 bases: TGTGCCAGCAGTCCGACTAGCGCCGTAATCTACGAGCAGTACTTC. It codes for CASSPTSAVIYEQYF.

This chain uses TRBV9 with TRBJ2-4; 7 bases match TRBD1. The CDR3 runs 16 residues. The V gene end was trimmed by 2 bases and the J gene end by 0 bases; junction bases not matched to a gene: 5. The germline V gene encodes CDR1 SGDLS and CDR2 YYNGEE. The CDR3 reads CASSVTGALAKNIQYF. In DNA form, the CDR3 reads TGTGCCAGCAGCGTCACAGGGGCCCTAGCCAAAAACATTCAGTACTTC.

The genes are TRBV7-9 and TRBJ2-7; 7 bases align to TRBD1. J gave up 6 bases and V 6 bases, and 5 bases lay outside the gene matches. This CDR3 spans 12 amino acids. Germline CDR1 and CDR2: SEHNR and FQNEAQ (reference sequence). CDR3: CASSYTGVEQYF. CDR3 nucleotides: TGTGCCAGCAGTTACACAGGGGTCGAGCAGTACTTC.

The gene calls are TRBV4-2 and TRBJ2-3; D might be TRBD2 (6 bases). This CDR3 region has 18 residues. From germline, CDR1 is LGHNA and CDR2 YNFKEQ. V was pared by 1 base and J by 4 bases, with 21 bases between. The CDR3 DNA sequence: TGTGCCAGCAGCCAAGGAATAGCGGCCCCTTCGGGCGCAGATACGCAGTATTTT. Its translation is CASSQGIAAPSGADTQYF.